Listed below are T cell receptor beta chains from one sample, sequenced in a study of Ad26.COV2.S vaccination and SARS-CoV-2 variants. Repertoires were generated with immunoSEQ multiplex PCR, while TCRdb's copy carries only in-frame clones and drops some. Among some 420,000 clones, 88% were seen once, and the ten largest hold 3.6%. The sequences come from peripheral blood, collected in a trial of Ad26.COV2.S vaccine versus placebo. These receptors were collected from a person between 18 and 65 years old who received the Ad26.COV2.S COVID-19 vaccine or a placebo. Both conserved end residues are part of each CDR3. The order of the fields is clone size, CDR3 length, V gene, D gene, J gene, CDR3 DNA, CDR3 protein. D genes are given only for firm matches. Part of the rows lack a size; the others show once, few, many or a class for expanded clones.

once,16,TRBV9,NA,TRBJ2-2,TGTGCCAGCAGCAAACAAACGATTAGGGGCACCGGGGAGCTGTTTTTT,CASSKQTIRGTGELFF
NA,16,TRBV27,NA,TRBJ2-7,TGTGCCAGCAGTACAACAACAGGGCTGGGTACCTACGAGCAGTACTTC,CASSTTTGLGTYEQYF
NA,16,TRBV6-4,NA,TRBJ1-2,TGTGCCAGCAGTGACACCTCAGGGTCGCGGAGCTATGGCTACACCTTC,CASSDTSGSRSYGYTF
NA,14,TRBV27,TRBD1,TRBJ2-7,TGTGCCAGCAGTCTCCGACAGGGCACCTACGAGCAGTACTTC,CASSLRQGTYEQYF
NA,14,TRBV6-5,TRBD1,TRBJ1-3,TGTGCCAGCAGGGTGACAGGGACTGGAAACACCATATATTTT,CASRVTGTGNTIYF
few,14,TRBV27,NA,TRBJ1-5,TGTGCCAGCAGTTTATCCCCCCGGAATCAGCCCCAGCATTTT,CASSLSPRNQPQHF
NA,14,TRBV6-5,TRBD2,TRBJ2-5,TGTGCCAGCAGAGTTCCTTCGGGGGGGGAGACCCAGTACTTC,CASRVPSGGETQYF
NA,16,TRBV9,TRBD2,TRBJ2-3,TGTGCCAGCAGCGGCCCTAGCGGGCCCTCCCGGAATACGCAGTATTTT,CASSGPSGPSRNTQYF
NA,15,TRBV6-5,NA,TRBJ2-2,TGTGCCAGCAGTTACTCCCGGGGCACCACCGGGGAGCTGTTTTTT,CASSYSRGTTGELFF
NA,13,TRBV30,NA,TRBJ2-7,TGTGCCTGGAGTGTGGGAGGCATCGACGAGCAGTACTTC,CAWSVGGIDEQYF
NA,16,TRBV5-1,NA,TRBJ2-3,TGCGCCAGCAGCTTGGTATCGGTGCCTCCTCAAAATACGCAGTATTTT,CASSLVSVPPQNTQYF
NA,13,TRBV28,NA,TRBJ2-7,TGTGCCAGCAGTTCGTTAAGGAGCTACGAGCAGTACTTC,CASSSLRSYEQYF
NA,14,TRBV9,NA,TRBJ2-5,TGTGCCAGCAGCCCGTGGACCGAACAAGAGACCCAGTACTTC,CASSPWTEQETQYF
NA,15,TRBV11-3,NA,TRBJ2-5,TGTGCCAGCAGCTTAGGCCGGACAGCCCAAGAGACCCAGTACTTC,CASSLGRTAQETQYF
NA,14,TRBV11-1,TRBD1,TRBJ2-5,TGTGCCAGCAGCGCCCGGACAGGGAGGGAGACCCAGTACTTC,CASSARTGRETQYF
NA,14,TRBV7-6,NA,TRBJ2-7,TGTGCCAGCAGCCGAGCCGGGACCCCGATTGAGCAGTACTTC,CASSRAGTPIEQYF
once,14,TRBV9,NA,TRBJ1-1,TGTGCCAGCAGCGTAGCTACGGATGTGGGAGGCGCTTTCTTT,CASSVATDVGGAFF
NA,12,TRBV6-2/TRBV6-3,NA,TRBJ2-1,TGTGCCAGCAGTCTCTACCAACATGAGCAGTTCTTC,CASSLYQHEQFF
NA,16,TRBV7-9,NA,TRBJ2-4,TGTGCCAGCAGCTTAGGAGCGGCAGTAGCCAAAAACATTCAGTACTTC,CASSLGAAVAKNIQYF
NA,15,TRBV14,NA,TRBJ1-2,TGTGCCAGCAGCCAAGCTGGGAGCGGGGGGAGCGGCTACACCTTC,CASSQAGSGGSGYTF
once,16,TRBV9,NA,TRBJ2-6,TGTGCCAGCATGGGCAGATCCTCCTCTGGGGCCAACGTCCTGACTTTC,CASMGRSSSGANVLTF
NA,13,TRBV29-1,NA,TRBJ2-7,TGCAGCGTCTCGGACTACGGCTCCTACGAGCAGTACTTC,CSVSDYGSYEQYF
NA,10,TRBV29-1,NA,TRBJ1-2,TGCAGCCAGCGGGGTGACGGCTACACCTTC,CSQRGDGYTF
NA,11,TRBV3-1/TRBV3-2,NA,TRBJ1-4,TGTGCCAGCAGCGTTCGTGAAAAACTGTTTTTT,CASSVREKLFF
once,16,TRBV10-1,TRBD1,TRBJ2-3,TGCGCCAGCAGTGACTACCGGGACAGCCTCGCAGATACGCAGTATTTT,CASSDYRDSLADTQYF
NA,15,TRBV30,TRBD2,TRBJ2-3,TGTGCCTGGAGTTCCGCAAGCGGGGGGATGGATACGCAGTATTTT,CAWSSASGGMDTQYF